What follows is one T cell receptor beta chain and its context. Its specific antigen is unknown. Per-base quality was not reported, and no clone a single base away is much larger than it. As encoded in the germline V gene, CDR1 is MGHRA while CDR2 is YSYEKL. CDR3 length: 15 amino acids, cysteine to phenylalanine. Of the read, only the CDR3 DNA is kept; its 45 bases are in frame from base 1. V is clipped by 0 bases and J by 3 bases, and the sequence between their germline boundaries is 6 bases long. This sample is part of a study of T cell changes during pregnancy in multiple sclerosis (dated by TCRdb to between 2017 and 2020). About the full investigation: Changes in the T cell repertoire over the course of pregnancy were examined in this study in women with multiple sclerosis.

Libraries were built with the immunoSEQ multiplex PCR assay. This is the immuneACCESS table as TCRdb keeps it, with only in-frame sequences that have V and J called. A part of the clones is gone; compared with another copy, unresolved V genes explain less than half, and the rest is unexplained. A total of around 70,000 clones appear in this sample, around 94% of them only once. The top ten constitute approximately 0.58% of the sample. This specimen was peripheral blood, taken in the third trimester of pregnancy. The source is a female donor with multiple sclerosis, enrolled in a pregnancy study. The sequence is built from TRBV4-1 and TRBJ1-6, with an unclear D gene assignment. The DNA reads as follows: TGCGCCAGCAGCCAAGATCCACACTATAATTCACCCCTCCACTTT. Its product reads: CASSQDPHYNSPLHF.